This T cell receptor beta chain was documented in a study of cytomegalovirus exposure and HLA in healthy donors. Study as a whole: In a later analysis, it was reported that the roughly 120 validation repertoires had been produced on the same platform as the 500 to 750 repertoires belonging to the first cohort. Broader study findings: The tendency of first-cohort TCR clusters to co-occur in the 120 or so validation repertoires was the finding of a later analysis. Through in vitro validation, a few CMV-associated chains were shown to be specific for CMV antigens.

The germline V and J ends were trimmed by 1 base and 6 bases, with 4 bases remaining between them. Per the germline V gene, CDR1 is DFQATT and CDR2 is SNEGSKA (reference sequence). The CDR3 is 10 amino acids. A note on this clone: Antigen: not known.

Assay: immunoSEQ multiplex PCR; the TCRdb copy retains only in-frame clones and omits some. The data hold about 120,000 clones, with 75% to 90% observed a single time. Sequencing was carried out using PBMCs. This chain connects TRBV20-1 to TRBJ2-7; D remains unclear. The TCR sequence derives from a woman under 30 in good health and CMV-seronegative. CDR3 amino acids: CSARGSEQYF. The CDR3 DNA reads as TGCAGTGCTAGAGGCAGCGAGCAGTACTTC.